Included here is one T cell receptor beta chain sequence, with context. Its antigen is still unknown. This sample stems from a study of T cells after yellow fever vaccination. General study results and limits: Once the booster was given, most primary-vaccination clones reappeared, at about 96% for CD4 and roughly 91% for CD8.

V was cut by 3 bases and J by 0 bases, with 8 bases left in between. CDR1 and CDR2 (germline): MDHEN, SYDVKM. This CDR3 is 14 amino acids long. As TCR cDNA was made by 5'RACE template switching, a universal primer site and UMIs were added. TCRdb used MiXCR to reprocess the 5' RACE reads, holding one entry per CDR3 protein. The table records 500,000 to 650,000 distinct CDR3 sequences, about 12% of them present only once. The sample consisted of PBMCs, taken on the day of the yellow fever booster vaccination. The chain recombines TRBV28 with TRBJ2-5; D might be TRBD1 or TRBD2, each matching 5 bases. The TCR was taken from a man under 40 who received the YFV17D yellow fever vaccine. The CDR3 protein is CASSFLGDQETQYF. CDR3 DNA: TGTGCCAGCAGTTTTCTGGGGGACCAAGAGACCCAGTACTTC.